This TCR beta chain derives from a study of OX40 agonist ivuxolimab in advanced cancers. Study at large: The group had a mean age of roughly 56 years, ranged from roughly 23 to 85, and was just under 85% male. Regarding the study as a whole: Some patients without response likewise showed low normalized clonal expansion.

In regard to this clone: Its antigen remains unknown.

The method was immunoSEQ multiplex PCR; TCRdb's version includes in-frame clones alone and lacks a portion of them. The table has under 65,000 clones, under 90% seen once; the top ten hold about 2.2%. This CDR3 is 13 amino acids long. CDR1 and CDR2 from the germline V gene are MNHNS and SASEGT. The V and J ends lost 5 bases and 12 bases respectively, with 17 bases between them. The source was CD4+ or CD8+ T cells sorted from blood, collected in a trial of the OX40 agonist ivuxolimab. The chain recombines TRBV6-1 with TRBJ1-5; D might be TRBD1 (5 bases). The receptor comes from an adult with an advanced solid tumor such as melanoma, head and neck, liver or kidney cancer. As DNA, the CDR3 is TGTGCCAGCAGTCCTCTGACCGGGACCTTCCAGCATTTT. It is translated as CASSPLTGTFQHF.